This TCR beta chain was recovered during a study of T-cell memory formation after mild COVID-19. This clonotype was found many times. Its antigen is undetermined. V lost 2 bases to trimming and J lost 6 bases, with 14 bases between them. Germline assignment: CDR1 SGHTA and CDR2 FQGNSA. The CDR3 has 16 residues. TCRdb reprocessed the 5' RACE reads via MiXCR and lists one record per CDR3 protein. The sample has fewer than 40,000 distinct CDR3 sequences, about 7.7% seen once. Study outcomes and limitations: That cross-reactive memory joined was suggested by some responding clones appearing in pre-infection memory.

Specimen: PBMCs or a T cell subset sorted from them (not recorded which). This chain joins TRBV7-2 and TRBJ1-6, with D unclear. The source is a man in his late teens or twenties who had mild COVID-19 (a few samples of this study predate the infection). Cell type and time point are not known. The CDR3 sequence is CASSLNGISANSPLHF. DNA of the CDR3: TGTGCCAGCAGCTTAAACGGAATTTCCGCTAATTCACCCCTCCACTTT.